These T cell receptor beta chains were read from a single sample in a study of liver allograft versus peripheral blood T cells. TCRdb itself ran the reads through MiXCR, one entry per CDR3 protein. The table lists over 10,000 distinct CDR3 sequences, 15% to 20% of them singletons, with approximately 2% in the top ten. The receptors here all came from a human patient who had a liver transplant. Some T cells may arise from the graft donor. CDR3s include the opening cysteine and the closing phenylalanine or tryptophan.

v_gene	j_gene	CDR3aa
TRBV20-1	TRBJ2-3	CSARVEVYTDTQYF
TRBV7-9	TRBJ1-2	CASSYGPDYGYTF
TRBV20-1	TRBJ2-2	CSANRGAGELFF
TRBV27	TRBJ1-3	CASSRTGGSGNTIYF
TRBV29-1	TRBJ2-7	CSVGGRQGSVYEQYF
TRBV30	TRBJ2-1	CACDTCSYNEQFF
TRBV6-2/TRBV6-3	TRBJ2-1	CASSSPRDRGSNEQFF
TRBV29-1	TRBJ1-1	CSVVRTMNTEAFF
TRBV6-5	TRBJ1-6	CASRQLSSYNSPLHF
TRBV30	TRBJ1-6	CAWGTGLDLALHF
TRBV19	TRBJ1-4	CASSSYGRNNEKLFF
TRBV7-9	TRBJ2-7	CASSYGTGGYEQYF
TRBV28	TRBJ2-6	CASRLLAGGLSSGANVLTF
TRBV20-1	TRBJ2-3	CSARSQGLDTDTQYF
TRBV5-6	TRBJ2-7	CASSSLGRTVYEQYF
TRBV5-5	TRBJ2-5	CASSPQVGETQYF
TRBV5-6	TRBJ1-6	CASSPRSSYNSPLHF
TRBV7-9	TRBJ2-7	CASSSEELRYEQYF
TRBV7-3	TRBJ1-6	CASRMGPQNSPLHF
TRBV12-3/TRBV12-4	TRBJ1-6	CASRGTANSPLHF
TRBV7-2	TRBJ1-5	CASSLAGGSNQPQHF
TRBV27	TRBJ2-3	CASSLTLAPTDTQYF
TRBV6-5	TRBJ1-2	CASSYSTFGAGYGYTF
TRBV5-4	TRBJ1-4	CASSSTGTGGEKLFF
TRBV11-1	TRBJ2-2	CASSRTGPYTGELFF
TRBV18	TRBJ2-1	CASSPPTSNEQFF
TRBV28	TRBJ1-5	CASSTDTRNQPQHF